What follows are 6 T cell receptor beta chains derived from one specimen sequenced in a study of cytomegalovirus exposure and HLA in healthy donors. The PCR employed 60 Vbeta primers together with 13 Jbeta primers. Only in-frame clones appear in the TCRdb table, and some are missing; sequencing was by immunoSEQ multiplex PCR. The top ten clones hold approximately 6.7% of a sample with approximately 130,000 clones, 85% of them seen once. Sequencing used PBMCs. These receptors all stem from a woman aged 25-40 years in good health and CMV-seropositive.

CDR3 DNA sequence: TGTGCCATCAGTGAGATGGAGGGGAACACTGAAGCTTTCTTT. This sequence encodes CAISEMEGNTEAFF. The rearrangement uses TRBV10-3 and TRBJ1-1, with D unclear. There are 14 residues in the CDR3. Trimming removed 2 bases from V and 1 base from J, with 8 bases in between. Germline V CDR1 and CDR2: ENHRY, SYGVKD.

V and J are TRBV14 and TRBJ2-5; D gene uncertain. Trimming left V 1 base short and J 5 bases short, with 11 bases between. CDR1 and CDR2 from the germline V gene are SGHDN and FVKESK. The CDR3 spans 14 residues. In nucleotides, the CDR3 is TGTGCCAGCAGCCAAGGGAGCATGTTGGAGACCCAGTACTTC. Translation: CASSQGSMLETQYF. The complete variable domain, with remaining parts taken from reference TRBV14 and TRBJ2-5, reads EAGVTQFPSHSVIEKGQTVTLRCDPISGHDNLYWYRRVMGKEIKFLLHFVKESKQDESGMPNNRFLAERTGGTYSTLKVQPAELEDSGVYFCASSQGSMLETQYFGPGTRLLVL.

V and J are TRBV13 and TRBJ2-2; D unresolved. Trimming took 5 bases from V and 5 from J, leaving 12 bases between them. This CDR3 has 14 residues. Looked up from germline, CDR1 is PRHDT and CDR2 is FYEKMQ (reference sequence). The CDR3 bases are TGTGCCAGCAGCGTCCTACCAGGTACCGGGGAGCTGTTTTTT. Protein: CASSVLPGTGELFF.

The chain is built from TRBV2 and TRBJ2-1; TRBD2 aligns across 8 bases. CDR3 length: 16 residues. V lost 5 bases, J lost 6 bases, and 12 bases stayed unmatched. The germline V gene encodes CDR1 SNHLY and CDR2 FYNNEI. CDR3 loop: CASSFAGTRALNEQFF. In DNA form, the CDR3 reads TGTGCCAGCAGTTTTGCCGGGACTAGGGCCCTCAATGAGCAGTTCTTC.

The chain employs TRBV11-2 and TRBJ2-1; D gene uncertain. The CDR3 runs to 11 residues. Germline CDR1 SGHAT, CDR2 FQNNGV. The ends were cut back, 4 bases at V and 7 bases at J, with 5 bases in the middle. CDR3 in DNA: TGTGCCAGCAGCTCCCTTAATGAGCAGTTCTTC. Translation: CASSSLNEQFF.

The rearrangement joins TRBV5-4 to TRBJ2-3, with 7 bases aligning to TRBD2. Germline CDR1 reads SGHNT; CDR2 reads YYREEE (reference sequence). V lost 2 bases, J lost 6 bases, and 12 bases stayed unmatched. The CDR3 contains 16 residues. DNA for the CDR3: TGTGCCAGCAGCTTAAGCGGGGACCTCCGTGGGGATACGCAGTATTTT. As protein: CASSLSGDLRGDTQYF.